Listed here are 5 T cell receptor beta chains from one sample, sequenced in a study of regulatory T cells in long-lasting Graves disease. Regarding time point: newly diagnosed GD, antithyroid drugs for less than 3 months. The authors made the TCR library using RNA they extracted from PBMCs. Building of the TCR beta libraries involved iRepertoire HTBI primers and Arm-PCR of CDR3 regions. TCRdb itself ran the multiplex PCR reads through MiXCR, one entry per CDR3 protein. There are 400,000 to 500,000 distinct CDR3 sequences in the sample; roughly 15% occur only once, and roughly 10% lies in the top ten. This sample also belongs to another study, concerning T cells in Graves' hyperthyroidism and ophthalmopathy.

Sequencing used peripheral blood mononuclear cells (PBMCs), obtained at new diagnosis, from a patient treated with antithyroid drugs. The receptors here all came from a woman under 40 with Graves disease.

The V and J genes are TRBV12-3 or TRBV12-4 and TRBJ1-2; maybe TRBD1 (5 bases). The CDR3 spans 14 residues. Trimming shortened V by 8 bases and J by 0 bases, and 13 bases separated the two germline ends. The CDR3 loop reads CASVSKDTNYGYTF. The CDR3 DNA reads TGTGCCAGCGTTTCGAAGGACACTAACTATGGCTACACCTTC.

This clonotype showed up many times. This sequence joins TRBV6-1 and TRBJ1-4, with a weak D call TRBD1 (6 bases). The V and J ends lost 6 bases and 5 bases respectively, with 10 bases between them. Germline loops: CDR1 MNHNS, CDR2 SASEGT. The CDR3 extends over 13 amino acids. CDR3: CASRDSENEKLFF. In nucleotides, the CDR3 is TGTGCCAGCAGGGACAGCGAGAATGAAAAACTGTTTTTT.

This clonotype was counted at least ten times. The chain uses TRBV2 and TRBJ2-3; 10 bases map to TRBD2. Per the germline V gene, CDR1 is SNHLY and CDR2 is FYNNEI. V was clipped by 8 bases and J by 5 bases; unmatched bases: 10. CDR3 length equals 15 residues. CDR3 loop: CASGDTSGTGDTQYF. CDR3 in DNA: TGTGCCAGCGGCGATACTAGCGGGACAGGAGATACGCAGTATTTT.

Comments on this clonotype: A clone one base away is much larger, so this may be a read error. The chain combines TRBV18 with TRBJ1-5; D uncertain. Trimming pared 8 bases from V and 5 bases from J, leaving 16 bases between. The CDR3 has 14 amino acids. Germline lookup yields CDR1 KGHSH and CDR2 LQKENI. The CDR3 DNA is TGTGCCAGCCAATCTGGGTTAGGAGATCAGCCCCAGCATTTT. Protein sequence: CASQSGLGDQPQHF.

This clonotype was observed many times. The chain couples TRBV10-3 to TRBJ2-1; D is perhaps TRBD2 (5 bases). The CDR3 runs 15 residues. Trimming removed 10 bases from V and 0 bases from J, with 16 bases in between. Germline V gives CDR1 ENHRY, CDR2 SYGVKD. The CDR3 spells CATTPPGSSYNEQFF. In nucleotides, the CDR3 is TGTGCCACCACCCCCCCGGGGAGCTCCTACAATGAGCAGTTCTTC.